This is a list of T cell receptor beta chains from one sample in a study of neoadjuvant nivolumab and ipilimumab in lung cancer. This table comes from immunoSEQ multiplex PCR, and its TCRdb copy is limited to in-frame clones, with some not included. The sample includes 25,000 to 35,000 clones, 92% seen only once; the top ten take approximately 2.1%. The material was peripheral blood, obtained after neoadjuvant nivolumab, alone or with ipilimumab, at or shortly before surgery. The receptors shown here come from an adult with non-small cell lung cancer. Each CDR3 is given with its conserved first and last residue. Each record gives: CDR3 length, clone size, V gene, D gene, J gene, CDR3 protein, CDR3 DNA. D genes are given only for firm matches. Expanded clones get a size class; other rows say once, few or many, or leave the size out.

14	-	TRBV11-2	-	TRBJ1-1	CASSPEGSGQKAFF	TGTGCCAGCAGTCCAGAGGGGAGCGGGCAGAAAGCTTTCTTT
14	-	TRBV27	-	TRBJ2-7	CASSSRVGSYEQYF	TGTGCCAGCAGCTCCCGCGTGGGCTCCTACGAGCAGTACTTC
13	-	TRBV7-6	-	TRBJ1-1	CASSYSGDTEAFF	TGTGCCAGCAGCTATTCAGGGGACACTGAAGCTTTCTTT
14	-	TRBV7-9	TRBD1	TRBJ1-2	CASSFGQGLDGYTF	TGTGCCAGCAGCTTCGGACAGGGTCTGGATGGCTACACCTTC
15	-	TRBV7-8	-	TRBJ2-3	CASSPPGLSTDTQYF	TGTGCCAGCAGTCCTCCGGGGCTCAGCACAGATACGCAGTATTTT
13	-	TRBV7-3	-	TRBJ1-5	CASSQDSNQPQHF	TGTGCCAGCAGCCAGGACAGTAATCAGCCCCAGCATTTT
14	-	TRBV5-4	-	TRBJ1-5	CASSPSPSNQPQHF	TGTGCCAGCAGCCCCTCCCCCAGCAATCAGCCCCAGCATTTT
14	-	TRBV27	-	TRBJ2-3	CASRGRGRTDTQYF	TGTGCCAGCAGAGGGCGGGGGCGCACAGATACGCAGTATTTT
13	-	TRBV2	TRBD2	TRBJ2-5	CASSPAGGETQYF	TGTGCCAGCAGTCCAGCGGGAGGAGAGACCCAGTACTTC
14	-	TRBV2	-	TRBJ1-5	CASSLRRADQPQHF	TGTGCCAGCAGTCTCCGACGGGCGGATCAGCCCCAGCATTTT
15	-	TRBV10-3	TRBD1	TRBJ1-5	CAISEWGQGYQPQHF	TGTGCCATCAGTGAGTGGGGACAGGGATATCAGCCCCAGCATTTT
14	-	TRBV5-4	-	TRBJ2-5	CASSNARGGETQYF	TGTGCCAGCAGTAACGCTAGGGGAGGAGAGACCCAGTACTTC
18	-	TRBV5-1	-	TRBJ2-5	CASSLRGGLPQTQETQYF	TGCGCCAGCAGCTTGAGAGGGGGACTCCCCCAAACCCAAGAGACCCAGTACTTC
16	-	TRBV7-2	-	TRBJ1-2	CASSPVTAQTEYGYTF	TGTGCCAGCAGCCCCGTTACAGCGCAGACGGAATATGGCTACACCTTC
13	-	TRBV6-5	-	TRBJ2-7	CASSPGRIYEQYF	TGTGCCAGCAGTCCAGGACGGATCTACGAGCAGTACTTC
13	-	TRBV13	-	TRBJ1-1	CASSSYTTGEAFF	TGTGCCAGCAGCTCCTATACGACGGGTGAAGCTTTCTTT
15	-	TRBV9	-	TRBJ1-5	CASSAGVNSNQPQHF	TGTGCCAGCAGCGCTGGGGTCAATAGCAATCAGCCCCAGCATTTT
15	-	TRBV27	TRBD2	TRBJ2-7	CASSLYGSGSYEQYF	TGTGCCAGCAGTTTATATGGTAGCGGGAGCTACGAGCAGTACTTC
12	-	TRBV5-4	-	TRBJ1-2	CASSSRGWGYTF	TGTGCCAGCAGCTCAAGGGGATGGGGCTACACCTTC
20	-	TRBV14	TRBD2	TRBJ2-3	CASSQVTGGTSGDFTDTQYF	TGTGCCAGCAGCCAAGTTACAGGGGGAACTAGCGGGGACTTCACAGATACGCAGTATTTT
10	once	TRBV5-4	-	TRBJ2-5	CASSPLAQYF	TGTGCCAGCAGCCCCTTGGCCCAGTACTTC
14	-	TRBV5-1	-	TRBJ2-5	CASRAAGTRETQYF	TGCGCCAGCAGGGCAGCGGGCACTAGAGAGACCCAGTACTTC
15	few	TRBV7-9	TRBD2	TRBJ2-3	CASSPSGSSTDTQYF	TGTGCCAGCAGTCCTAGCGGATCTAGCACAGATACGCAGTATTTT
13	-	TRBV18	-	TRBJ1-5	CASSQGSNQPQHF	TGTGCCAGCTCACAGGGTAGCAATCAGCCCCAGCATTTT
15	-	TRBV7-2	-	TRBJ2-7	CASSPPGHGRYEQYF	TGTGCCAGCAGCCCCCCGGGACACGGCCGCTACGAGCAGTACTTC
14	-	TRBV19	-	TRBJ1-5	CASGLSRGYQPQHF	TGTGCCAGTGGGTTGTCTCGGGGATATCAGCCCCAGCATTTT
12	-	TRBV29-1	-	TRBJ2-5	CSVRGVGETQYF	TGCAGCGTGAGGGGAGTAGGAGAGACCCAGTACTTC
13	-	TRBV27	-	TRBJ2-7	CASSLGTGDEQYF	TGTGCCAGCAGTTTAGGGACGGGAGACGAGCAGTACTTC
13	-	TRBV2	TRBD1	TRBJ1-1	CASSGQGMPEAFF	TGTGCCAGCAGCGGACAGGGGATGCCTGAAGCTTTCTTT
11	-	TRBV29-1	-	TRBJ1-1	CSVGGYTEAFF	TGCAGCGTGGGGGGGTACACTGAAGCTTTCTTT
14	few	TRBV5-6	-	TRBJ1-2	CASSLGGVDYGYTF	TGTGCCAGCAGCTTGGGAGGGGTTGACTATGGCTACACCTTC
15	-	TRBV11-3	TRBD2	TRBJ2-1	CASSFSAGNYNEQFF	TGTGCCAGCAGCTTTTCAGCGGGGAACTACAATGAGCAGTTCTTC
16	-	TRBV7-9	-	TRBJ2-1	CASSLRSGTRTIEQFF	TGTGCCAGCAGCTTACGCTCCGGGACTCGAACGATTGAGCAGTTCTTC
15	-	TRBV5-4	TRBD1	TRBJ2-5	CASSRDRSPTGTQYF	TGTGCCAGCAGCAGGGACAGGAGTCCTACTGGGACCCAGTACTTC
14	-	TRBV2	TRBD1	TRBJ2-7	CASNGQGAVYEQYF	TGTGCCAGCAACGGTCAGGGGGCGGTCTACGAGCAGTACTTC
17	-	TRBV5-6	TRBD1	TRBJ2-6	CASSFGQGLTGANVLTF	TGTGCCAGCAGCTTCGGACAGGGACTTACTGGGGCCAACGTCCTGACTTTC
15	-	TRBV5-1	TRBD1	TRBJ1-5	CASSFTGESSQPQHF	TGCGCCAGCAGCTTCACAGGGGAATCCAGTCAGCCCCAGCATTTT
14	-	TRBV2	-	TRBJ2-7	CASSEAERVNEQYF	TGTGCCAGCAGTGAAGCGGAGAGGGTCAACGAGCAGTACTTC
11	once	TRBV2	-	TRBJ2-7	CASRGAYEQYF	TGTGCCAGCCGCGGAGCCTACGAGCAGTACTTC
14	-	TRBV7-9	-	TRBJ2-5	CASSLGRLEETQYF	TGTGCCAGCAGCTTAGGGCGACTGGAAGAGACCCAGTACTTC
13	-	TRBV6-1	TRBD1	TRBJ2-3	CATNWDREDTQYF	TGTGCCACCAACTGGGACAGGGAGGATACGCAGTATTTT
15	-	TRBV5-1	TRBD2	TRBJ2-7	CASSLRTGRDGEQYF	TGCGCCAGCAGCTTGAGGACGGGGAGGGACGGCGAGCAGTACTTC
12	-	TRBV5-4	-	TRBJ2-5	CASKAWGETQYF	TGTGCCAGCAAGGCCTGGGGAGAGACCCAGTACTTC